Below are 11 T cell receptor beta chains sequenced from a single sample in a study of T-cell memory formation after mild COVID-19. Each CDR3 protein is one row after TCRdb ran MiXCR on the 5' RACE reads. The sample shows 450,000 to 700,000 distinct CDR3 sequences, 15% to 20% of them seen only once. What was sequenced was PBMCs or a T cell subset sorted from them (not recorded which). The receptors originated from an adult woman who had mild COVID-19 (a few samples of this study predate the infection). Cell type and time point are not known.

This clonotype showed up just a few times. The V call is TRBV7-8, the J call TRBJ2-7; 11 bases map to TRBD1. J lost 4 bases, V lost 5 bases, and 4 bases had no gene match. The CDR3 is 14 amino acids. CDR1 SGHVS and CDR2 FQNEAQ come from the germline V gene. The CDR3 DNA reads as TGTGCCAGCAGCGTACGGGACAGGGGGTACGAGCAGTACTTC. Amino acid sequence: CASSVRDRGYEQYF.

This clonotype was counted only a few times. The rearrangement joins TRBV7-8 to TRBJ2-4, with 7 bases aligning to TRBD2. CDR1 is SGHVS, CDR2 FQNEAQ, per germline. Trimming took 7 bases from V and 9 from J; bases not matched to a gene: 9. There are 13 residues in the CDR3. In DNA, the CDR3 is TGTGCCAGCACCCAAAGGGAGGGCGGCATTCAGTACTTC. Translation: CASTQREGGIQYF.

This rearrangement joins TRBV20-1 to TRBJ1-2; the D is unclear. The CDR3 sequence is 14 residues long. Trimming removed 3 bases from V and 5 bases from J, with 16 bases in between. Germline lookup yields CDR1 DFQATT and CDR2 SNEGSKA (reference sequence). Here the CDR3 DNA reads TGCAGTGCTAGGGGTGGATCAGCGGGATATGGCTACACCTTC. It is translated as CSARGGSAGYGYTF.

This clonotype was recorded many times. The gene calls are TRBV12-3 or TRBV12-4 and TRBJ2-4; D uncertain. The V gene lost 5 bases and the J gene lost 0 bases, with 11 bases spanning the gap. The CDR3 runs to 15 residues. The DNA of the CDR3 is TGTGCCAGCAGTCCAGCTTTAATAGCCAAAAACATTCAGTACTTC. It codes for CASSPALIAKNIQYF.

This clonotype was counted a few times. The genes are TRBV2 and TRBJ2-1, with D perhaps matching TRBD2 (6 bases). Germline CDR1 reads SNHLY; CDR2 reads FYNNEI. The CDR3 contains 15 residues. Trimming took off 6 bases at V and 4 bases at J, with 16 bases between the two ends. The CDR3 bases are TGTGCCAGCAGATTAGATAGCGGAGGGTACAATGAGCAGTTCTTC. Amino acids: CASRLDSGGYNEQFF.

The rearrangement links TRBV6-5 to TRBJ2-6; D is perhaps TRBD1 or TRBD2 (6 bases each). The V and J ends lost 2 bases and 1 base respectively, with 12 bases between them. The CDR3 consists of 17 residues. Germline CDR1 is MNHEY and CDR2 is SVGAGI. Here the CDR3 reads CASSYGGRRSGANVLTF. In DNA form, the CDR3 reads TGTGCCAGCAGTTACGGGGGGCGAAGGTCTGGGGCCAACGTCCTGACTTTC.

This clonotype turned up a few times. CDR3 DNA sequence: TGTGCCAGCAGCTCGGACCCGGGAGACTACGAGCAGTACTTC. Amino acids: CASSSDPGDYEQYF. The chain recombines TRBV7-8 with TRBJ2-7; the D gene is possibly TRBD2 (6 bases). This CDR3 is built from 14 residues. The V end lost 4 bases, the J end lost 3 bases, and 13 bases lay between the germline ends. Per germline, CDR1 SGHVS and CDR2 FQNEAQ.

The chain uses TRBV3-1 and TRBJ2-2, with TRBD1 matching 11 bases. The CDR3 covers 17 residues. V gave up 0 bases and J gave up 3 bases; unmatched junction bases: 3. The germline V gene encodes CDR1 LGHDT and CDR2 YNNKEL (reference sequence). The CDR3 loop reads CASSQDRTGGDTGELFF. CDR3 in DNA: TGTGCCAGCAGCCAAGATCGGACAGGGGGCGACACCGGGGAGCTGTTTTTT.

The table lists this clonotype with a few counts. This chain joins TRBV3-1 and TRBJ2-7; D unresolved. CDR3 size: 13 residues. V gave up 1 base and J gave up 4 bases, with 8 bases separating them. Germline V gene data show CDR1 as LGHDT and CDR2 as YNNKEL (reference sequence). This CDR3 is CASSQASKYEQYF. The CDR3 DNA follows: TGTGCCAGCAGCCAAGCCTCCAAGTACGAGCAGTACTTC.

In this sample, this clonotype turned up a few times. The chain recombines TRBV24-1 with TRBJ1-1; possibly TRBD1 for D (5 bases). The V end was cut by 6 bases, the J end by 8 bases, with 15 bases between. Germline assignment: CDR1 KGHDR and CDR2 SFDVKD. The CDR3 extends over 13 amino acids. The CDR3 bases are TGTGCCACCAGTTCGGTCGGGGACCCAGAAGCTTTCTTT. Protein sequence: CATSSVGDPEAFF.

This clonotype has just a few counts. J is TRBJ2-3 and V is TRBV5-1; weak D call: TRBD2 (5 bases). The V gene's germline CDR1 is SGHRS and CDR2 YFSETQ. This CDR3 region has 14 residues. V was shortened by 0 bases and J by 5 bases, with 10 bases between the two germline ends. The CDR3 loop is CASSLGPSGDTQYF. The DNA for the CDR3 is TGCGCCAGCAGCTTGGGCCCCAGCGGAGATACGCAGTATTTT.